The entry below gives a single T cell receptor (beta chain) sequence along with its context. Its antigen is unidentified. Per the germline V gene, CDR1 is MDHEN and CDR2 is SYDVKM. The CDR3 is 14 residues long. The libraries of TRB cDNA were constructed through 5' RACE using UMI labels. TCRdb reanalyzed the 5' RACE reads, giving one entry per CDR3 protein sequence and no DNA. Its listing shows some 130,000 distinct CDR3 sequences. Cells classed as naive CD8+ T cells were CD45RO-CCR7+CD27+CD95-. This sample was taken from a study of CXCR3-negative and CXCR3-positive naive CD8 T cells. Study at large: Some 130 million TRB reads were obtained in total, which works out to about 1.5 +/- 0.3 million per library.

Study conclusions and caveats: Most assays were run on fresh PBMCs (CXCR3 expression partially decreased after cryopreservation). CXCR3-expressing naive cells carried TRB CDR3s more hydrophobic than those of CXCR3-negative naive cells.

The rearrangement links TRBV28 to TRBJ2-3; TCRdb lists TRBD1, though no DNA is available to test this call. Sequenced sample: naive CXCR3- CD8+ T cells from blood. Subset noted: CD45RO-CCR7+CD27+CD95- naive CD8+ T cells lacking CXCR3 (TNR3-). This clonotype originated in a human donor in good health. Some clones in this sample may be carry-over from other donors' samples. CDR3 loop: CASSLRQGTDTQYF.